The source of this TCR beta chain is a study of cytomegalovirus exposure and HLA in healthy donors. Findings of the study overall: In a later analysis, common viral pathogens appeared linked to several of the most significant clusters. TCR beta chain V- and J-gene trimming was linked, in a later analysis, to a missense variant in DCLRE1C. Reports indicate that TCR beta sequences accurately predicted the HLA-A and HLA-B alleles of most subjects.

PCR was performed using 60 Vbeta and 13 Jbeta primers. Profiled with immunoSEQ multiplex PCR; TCRdb holds only in-frame clones, not every one. Counted here are 130,000 to 150,000 clones, 60% to 80% occurring once; the ten biggest clones make up approximately 4.9%. In germline, CDR1 is SGHDN, CDR2 FVKESK. V lost 2 bases and J lost 2, with 7 bases in between. This CDR3 has 13 amino acids. Regarding this clone: Its antigen is not identified.

The sequenced sample was PBMCs. The clonotype was recovered from a woman between 45 and 65 years old in good health and CMV-seronegative. The rearrangement uses TRBV14 and TRBJ2-7, with D uncertain. CDR3 loop: CASSQTTTYEQYF. CDR3 DNA: TGTGCCAGCAGCCAAACAACCACCTACGAGCAGTACTTC.